The 32 T cell receptor beta chains listed next were all sequenced from one sample in a study of T cells in localized non-small cell lung cancer. The method was immunoSEQ multiplex PCR; TCRdb's version includes in-frame clones alone and lacks a portion of them. The data contain about 11,000 clones, 65% to 90% of them singletons. This sample comprised peripheral blood mononuclear cells, obtained before any cancer treatment. These receptors came from a female donor of 60 years or more with stage II lung adenocarcinoma.

The rearrangement uses TRBV28 and TRBJ2-1; D is possibly TRBD1 (7 bases). The V gene's germline CDR1 is MDHEN and CDR2 SYDVKM. V was trimmed by 3 bases and J by 3 bases, leaving 15 bases between them. The CDR3 contains 16 residues. The CDR3 DNA reads TGTGCCAGCAGTTTGTACGGCAGGGGGGACTACAATGAGCAGTTCTTC. This gives the protein CASSLYGRGDYNEQFF.

The V gene is TRBV16, the J gene TRBJ1-1; 8 nucleotides match TRBD1. After removal of 0 bases from V and 3 bases from J, the junction contained 6 bases not matched to a gene. The CDR3 sequence is 16 residues long. Germline lookup yields CDR1 KGHSY and CDR2 FQNENV. The CDR3 DNA reads as TGTGCCAGCAGCCAATCGACAGGGGCTAGTCACACTGAAGCTTTCTTT. Protein product: CASSQSTGASHTEAFF.

The chain has TRBV27 and TRBJ1-6, with a tentative D call TRBD1 (5 bases). Trimming took 3 bases from V and 7 from J, leaving 10 bases between them. The CDR3 has 14 residues. Per germline, CDR1 MNHEY and CDR2 SMNVEV (reference sequence). CDR3: CASSFIQDNSPLHF. The CDR3 nucleotides are TGTGCCAGCAGTTTTATACAGGACAATTCACCCCTCCACTTT.

The chain joins TRBV7-2 to TRBJ1-5; D is possibly TRBD1 (6 bases). Trimming cost V 4 bases and J 1 base, with 17 bases left between them. Per germline, CDR1 SGHTA and CDR2 FQGNSA. The CDR3 totals 17 residues. The DNA for the CDR3 is TGTGCCAGCAGCTCGGCCCTCCAGGGGCGAAGCAATCAGCCCCAGCATTTT. This codes for CASSSALQGRSNQPQHF.

This clone was seen once. The V gene is TRBV6-5, the J gene TRBJ2-2, with D possibly matching TRBD2 (6 bases). V lost 6 bases, J lost 2 bases, and 13 bases lay in between. The CDR3 sequence is 15 residues long. Germline V gene sequence: CDR1 MNHEY, CDR2 SVGAGI. CDR3: CASRKPGTNTGELFF. CDR3 DNA: TGTGCCAGCAGAAAACCCGGGACTAACACCGGGGAGCTGTTTTTT.

This chain joins TRBV6-6 and TRBJ2-3, with D possibly being TRBD1 or TRBD2 (6 bases each). The CDR3 length is 15 residues. CDR1 and CDR2 from the germline V gene are MNHNY and SVGAGI (reference sequence). Trimming cost V 11 bases and J 5 bases, with 23 bases left between them. The CDR3 loop reads CASEEGGQRRDTQYF. The DNA of the CDR3 is TGTGCCTCCGAGGAGGGGGGACAACGGAGAGATACGCAGTATTTT.

CDR3 protein: CASSSGSSYNEQFF. In DNA, the CDR3 is TGTGCCAGCAGTAGCGGGAGCTCCTACAATGAGCAGTTCTTC. The chain uses TRBV2 and TRBJ2-1; 8 bases line up with TRBD2. CDR1 and CDR2 from the germline V gene are SNHLY and FYNNEI. V was pared by 5 bases and J by 0 bases, with 0 bases of the junction left unmatched. The CDR3 is 14 amino acids.

The chain is built from TRBV5-1 and TRBJ2-5; 7 nucleotides agree with TRBD2. The CDR3 covers 15 residues. Per the germline V gene, CDR1 is SGHRS and CDR2 is YFSETQ. Trimming took 3 bases from V and 2 from J; bases not matched to a gene: 7. CDR3 sequence: CASSSNTGGQETQYF. The CDR3 DNA sequence: TGCGCCAGCAGCTCCAACACGGGGGGTCAAGAGACCCAGTACTTC. The full variable domain, with the rest looked up from reference TRBV5-1 and TRBJ2-5, is KAGVTQTPRYLIKTRGQQVTLSCSPISGHRSVSWYQQTPGQGLQFLFEYFSETQRNKGNFPGRFSGRQFSNSRSEMNVSTLELGDSALYLCASSSNTGGQETQYFGPGTRLLVL.

The V and J genes are TRBV28 and TRBJ1-1; the D is unclear. Trimming removed 10 bases from V and 7 bases from J, with 19 bases in between. Germline-derived CDR1 and CDR2 are MDHEN and SYDVKM. This CDR3 has 13 residues. The CDR3 DNA reads TGTGCCATCTTATCTCGAGGTCCCAGTGAAGCTTTCTTT. Residues: CAILSRGPSEAFF.

This clone has a handful of counts. In nucleotides, the CDR3 is TGTGCCAGCAGTTTATTACCGGCTAACTATGGCTACACCTTC. This gives the protein CASSLLPANYGYTF. The chain is built from TRBV27 and TRBJ1-2; D call uncertain. The CDR3 spans 14 residues. Trimming cost V 1 base and J 0 bases, with 6 bases left between them. CDR1 and CDR2 (germline): MNHEY, SMNVEV (reference sequence).

The chain carries TRBV28 and TRBJ2-7, with 10 bases identical to TRBD2. V lost 3 bases and J lost 3; bases outside the gene matches: 8. The CDR3 runs to 16 residues. From germline, CDR1 is MDHEN and CDR2 SYDVKM. The CDR3 DNA reads as TGTGCCAGCAGTTTTCCCGGACTAGCGGAAAGCTACGAGCAGTACTTC. Protein sequence: CASSFPGLAESYEQYF.

V gene TRBV11-3 combines with J gene TRBJ2-1; D might be TRBD2 (7 bases). This CDR3 is 14 amino acids long. CDR1 is SGHNT and CDR2 is YENEEA in the germline V gene. Trimming left V 1 base short and J 6 bases short, with 10 bases between. Here the CDR3 DNA reads TGTGCCAGCAGCTTAGCGGGGGGCCCCAATGAGCAGTTCTTC. Encoded protein: CASSLAGGPNEQFF. Full variable domain (remainder filled in from reference TRBV11-3 and TRBJ2-1): EAGVVQSPRYKIIEKKQPVAFWCNPISGHNTLYWYLQNLGQGPELLIRYENEEAVDDSQLPKDRFSAERLKGVDSTLKIQPAELGDSAVYLCASSLAGGPNEQFFGPGTRLTVL.

This clone was found once. The chain is built from TRBV11-3 and TRBJ2-1, with 14 bases identical to TRBD2. From germline, CDR1 is SGHNT and CDR2 YENEEA. V shed 1 base, J shed 9 bases, and the junction held 2 bases outside the gene matches. This CDR3 has 15 amino acids. Here the CDR3 reads CASSLVGTSGGEQFF. Here the CDR3 DNA reads TGTGCCAGCAGCTTAGTGGGGACTAGCGGGGGTGAGCAGTTCTTC.

The chain is built from TRBV2 and TRBJ1-2; D unresolved. Trimming shortened V by 1 base and J by 11 bases, and 5 bases separated the two germline ends. Germline V gene data show CDR1 as SNHLY and CDR2 as FYNNEI. This CDR3 has 10 residues. The DNA for the CDR3 is TGTGCCAGCAGTGAAGGGAGGTACACCTTC. Amino acids: CASSEGRYTF.

This clone is a singleton in its sample. The V call is TRBV28, the J call TRBJ1-1; D uncertain. This CDR3 comprises 14 residues. CDR1 and CDR2 from the germline V gene are MDHEN and SYDVKM. The V end was cut by 2 bases, the J end by 1 base, with 8 bases between. The CDR3 protein is CASSLRAGNTEAFF. The CDR3 DNA reads as TGTGCCAGCAGTTTACGTGCGGGGAACACTGAAGCTTTCTTT.

In the case of this clone: Other DNA variants within this sample encode the same CDR3. The chain carries TRBV11-2 and TRBJ1-1, with D hard to call. Germline V CDR1 and CDR2: SGHAT, FQNNGV. The CDR3 has 15 residues. Trimming removed 2 bases at V and 0 bases at J, with 10 bases between. The CDR3 is CASSLSPRMNTEAFF. CDR3 coding DNA: TGTGCCAGCAGCTTAAGTCCGAGGATGAACACTGAAGCTTTCTTT.

The chain employs TRBV4-1 and TRBJ1-2, with D unclear. V was trimmed by 4 bases and J by 6 bases, leaving 21 bases between them. Germline V CDR1 and CDR2: MGHRA, YSYEKL. The CDR3 runs 16 residues. The DNA for the CDR3 is TGCGCCAGCAGCCTTTTTTCGACGAGTGAAACAGATGGCTACACCTTC. Protein product: CASSLFSTSETDGYTF.

This chain links TRBV4-3 with TRBJ2-1; tentative D call: TRBD2 (6 bases). Germline CDR1 is LGHNA and CDR2 is YSLEER. The CDR3 extends over 16 amino acids. Trimming left V 0 bases short and J 3 bases short, with 12 bases between. CDR3 in DNA: TGCGCCAGCAGCCAAGATTGGGGTAGCGGCTACAATGAGCAGTTCTTC. Amino acids: CASSQDWGSGYNEQFF.

This clone was seen a single time. The chain carries TRBV6-6 and TRBJ2-1; 9 bases are a match to TRBD1. Germline loops: CDR1 MNHNY, CDR2 SVGAGI (reference sequence). The CDR3 is 16 amino acids. V trimming: 6 bases; J trimming: 4 bases; junction bases outside the gene matches: 10. The chain's CDR3 is CASSSKGTGNYNEQFF. For the CDR3, the DNA is TGTGCCAGCAGCTCTAAAGGGACAGGGAATTACAATGAGCAGTTCTTC.

V is TRBV4-2 and J is TRBJ2-7; tentatively, D is TRBD1 (5 bases). This CDR3 has 14 amino acids. Trimming took 0 bases from V and 1 from J, leaving 7 bases between them. Germline CDR1 reads LGHNA; CDR2 reads YNFKEQ. The DNA for the CDR3 is TGTGCCAGCAGCCAAGACTCAGGGTCCTACGAGCAGTACTTC. Encoded protein: CASSQDSGSYEQYF.

A single count supports this clone. The chain recombines TRBV7-6 with TRBJ2-5, with 9 bases aligning to TRBD2. Germline values: CDR1 SGHVS, CDR2 FNYEAQ. Trimming cost V 8 bases and J 0 bases; bases outside gene matches: 10. This CDR3 spans 16 amino acids. The CDR3 nucleotides read TGTGCCAGCCGGCGGAGCGGGGGGACGAACCAAGAGACCCAGTACTTC. As protein: CASRRSGGTNQETQYF.

Only a few counts were recorded for this clone. V is TRBV7-2 and J is TRBJ1-5, with D possibly TRBD1 on 5 matching bases. Germline CDR1 and CDR2: SGHTA and FQGNSA. The CDR3 covers 13 residues. V lost 5 bases and J 6 bases, leaving 11 bases between the germline ends. CDR3 coding DNA: TGTGCCAGCAGCACCCGGGACCTTCAGCCCCAGCATTTT. Its protein is CASSTRDLQPQHF.

This rearrangement joins TRBV7-9 to TRBJ2-7; D perhaps matches TRBD2 (5 bases). Deletions cut 4 bases from V and 2 bases from J, with 15 bases between. Germline V gene data show CDR1 as SEHNR and CDR2 as FQNEAQ (reference sequence). This CDR3 region has 15 residues. The CDR3 protein is CASSWRGQRPYEQYF. The CDR3 DNA sequence: TGTGCCAGCAGCTGGCGAGGGCAGAGACCCTACGAGCAGTACTTC.

V usage is TRBV11-2 and J usage is TRBJ1-2; tentatively, D is TRBD1 (6 bases). This CDR3 is 15 amino acids long. Trimming left V 2 bases short and J 4 bases short, with 14 bases between. Per the germline V gene, CDR1 is SGHAT and CDR2 is FQNNGV. The CDR3 loop reads CASSLSLQGTYGYTF. The CDR3 nucleotides are TGTGCCAGCAGCTTAAGTCTGCAGGGGACCTATGGCTACACCTTC.

V and J are TRBV18 and TRBJ1-1, with 7 bases matching TRBD1. J lost 5 bases, V lost 6 bases, and 6 bases had no gene match. Germline-derived CDR1 and CDR2 are KGHSH and LQKENI. The CDR3 spans 13 residues. The CDR3 DNA reads as TGTGCCAGCTCGGCGACAGGGAGTACTGAAGCTTTCTTT. Its translation is CASSATGSTEAFF. Supplemented by reference TRBV18 and TRBJ1-1, the full variable domain reads NAGVMQNPRHLVRRRGQEARLRCSPMKGHSHVYWYRQLPEEGLKFMVYLQKENIIDESGMPKERFSAEFPKEGPSILRIQQVVRGDSAAYFCASSATGSTEAFFGQGTRLTVV.

CDR3 amino acids: CASSAGGRSVDTQYF. The CDR3 region has the DNA TGTGCCAGCAGTGCTGGGGGCCGTTCAGTAGATACGCAGTATTTT. The chain employs TRBV6-4 and TRBJ2-3, with D tentatively TRBD1 (6 bases). Deletions cut 4 bases from V and 5 bases from J, with 16 bases between. The CDR3 is 15 residues long. Looked up from germline, CDR1 is MRHNA and CDR2 is SNTAGT.

This clone was picked up a small number of times. The chain combines TRBV10-3 with TRBJ1-2, with TRBD1 identical over 9 bases. Germline values: CDR1 ENHRY, CDR2 SYGVKD. V lost 4 bases to trimming and J lost 4 bases; unmatched junction nucleotides: 7. The CDR3 consists of 15 residues. The CDR3 sequence: CAISASTGGGYGYTF. The CDR3 DNA reads as TGTGCCATCAGTGCGTCCACAGGGGGCGGCTATGGCTACACCTTC.

The J gene is TRBJ1-6, the V gene TRBV7-8; D perhaps matches TRBD1 (5 bases). The CDR3 length is 13 residues. V lost 5 bases, J lost 10 bases, and 12 bases lay in between. The germline V gene has CDR1 SGHVS and CDR2 FQNEAQ. As DNA, the CDR3 is TGTGCCAGCAGCGTAAACGAGGGGTCACCCCTCCACTTT. Translating gives CASSVNEGSPLHF.

The chain joins TRBV5-1 to TRBJ1-2; 9 bases line up with TRBD1. The CDR3 is 16 amino acids. CDR1 and CDR2 (germline): SGHRS, YFSETQ. J was trimmed by 4 bases and V by 0 bases; bases with no gene match: 7. The CDR3 DNA follows: TGCGCCAGCAGCTTGGTTGCGGGACAGGGCGCCTATGGCTACACCTTC. Its protein is CASSLVAGQGAYGYTF.

The V and J genes are TRBV4-2 and TRBJ2-5; D is uncertain. From germline, CDR1 is LGHNA and CDR2 YNFKEQ. Trimming stripped 0 bases from V and 5 bases from J, with 10 bases between. The CDR3 has 14 residues. The CDR3 bases are TGTGCCAGCAGCCAAGATCCAATGACGGAGACCCAGTACTTC. It specifies CASSQDPMTETQYF.

V is TRBV28 and J is TRBJ1-5; the D is unclear. There are 13 residues in the CDR3. V lost 5 bases to trimming and J lost 9 bases, with 14 bases between them. Germline CDR1 and CDR2: MDHEN and SYDVKM. In DNA form, the CDR3 reads TGTGCCAGCAGTAGGACTCTAGGCCGGCCCCAGCATTTT. Translation: CASSRTLGRPQHF.

The rearrangement joins TRBV27 to TRBJ1-6, with 9 bases identical to TRBD1. V lost 6 bases, J lost 7 bases, and 16 bases stayed unmatched. The germline CDR1 and CDR2 sequences are MNHEY and SMNVEV (reference sequence). The CDR3 is 18 residues long. CDR3 in amino acids: CASSPGTGILGLNSPLHF. The CDR3 DNA follows: TGTGCCAGCAGCCCCGGGACAGGGATTTTGGGGCTAAATTCACCCCTCCACTTT.